A single TCR beta chain is shown here with its context. There is no known antigen for this receptor. Base qualities were left out, and no much larger clone turns up one base away. The sample belongs to a study of blood T cell repertoires in COVID-19 (dated by TCRdb to about 2020). Regarding the study in general: Samples covering the acute and convalescent phases of COVID-19 were provided by collaborators in the United States, Italy and Spain. The prospective study material was composed of cDNA or gDNA derived from T cells, B-cell-depleted T cells, or PBMCs. A de-identified subject ID, COVID-19 status, age in years and sex were almost always included in the sample metadata. The dataset comprised deeply sampled blood TCRbeta repertoires from subjects exposed to, actively infected with, or recovered from COVID-19. Samples were obtained from the ongoing ImmuneRACE study (first 160 participants) and from some 1,300 subjects provided by 6 global collaborators. The repertoires were made available in a free public database intended to serve as a resource for research on the immune response to SARS-CoV-2. Where HLA class I and class II types were available, the types were taken from metadata supplied by the sample provider, not from assay-based typing.

Summary of the overall study and its limitations: The quantity of clinical and demographic metadata differed by source and by participant and was supplied without curation.

TCRbeta CDR3 regions were amplified from genomic DNA using the immunoSEQ Assay, a bias-controlled multiplex PCR. From the authors' description of their analysis: The number of nucleated cells in each sample was estimated by amplification of reference gene primers within the assay. Sequence reads were collapsed and filtered to measure the absolute abundance of every unique TCRbeta CDR3 rearrangement. Productive Simpson clonality was computed per sample as the square root of Simpson's diversity index over productive rearrangements. TCRdb took over this immuneACCESS table, retaining in-frame rearrangements with V and J assigned. Such tables are incomplete; in checked studies, under half of the missing clones stem from an unresolved V gene, and the remainder is unexplained. The V and J calls and the clone size are those of that table, but D and trimming were determined from the DNA. Present in this sample are 150,000 to 200,000 clones, around 91% of which were seen just once. Less than 0.7% of the sample is held by the ten biggest clonotypes.

Collaborating institutions collected whole blood in K2EDTA tubes following their own protocols. For TCRbeta analysis, collaborators shipped samples in one of three forms: frozen whole blood, isolated PBMCs, or DNA extracted from either of those sample types. The CDR3 has 16 amino acids, counting the end cysteine and phenylalanine. CDR3 DNA is the only sequence kept; it has 48 bases, read in frame from the first base. From V the trimming removes 6 bases and from J it removes 3 bases, while the gene matches leave 9 bases of the junction unaccounted for. According to the germline V gene, CDR1 reads MDHEN and CDR2 reads SYDVKM.

This TCR came from a man over 45 with acute or convalescent COVID-19. The sample comprised peripheral blood. The V gene is TRBV28 and the J gene is TRBJ1-5, and 9 junction bases match TRBD1. CDR3 protein: CASRGPGTGFNQPQHF. In nucleotides, the sequence is TGTGCCAGCAGGGGACCGGGGACAGGGTTCAATCAGCCCCAGCATTTT.